The clone carrying this T cell receptor (beta chain) appeared a few times. Its antigen is unidentified. The time point denotes: newly diagnosed GD, antithyroid drugs for less than 3 months. With RNA extracted from PBMCs as input, the TCR library was made. The data were taken from a study of regulatory T cells in long-lasting Graves disease. Study as a whole: The antithyroid drugs taken by newly diagnosed Graves' patients had been used for under 3 months.

According to the study, TCR beta libraries were built with iRepertoire HTBI primers and CDR3-region Arm-PCR. Via MiXCR, TCRdb re-called the multiplex PCR reads, giving one row per CDR3 protein. The sample comprises 350,000 to 550,000 distinct CDR3 sequences, approximately 15% of which are singletons, and over 15% rests with the top ten. Looked up from germline, CDR1 is MNHEY and CDR2 is SVGEGT. Between the trimmed V and J ends, which lost 6 bases and 3 bases, there was a span of 9 bases. The CDR3 length is 13 residues. The study's findings and limits: Preferential use of TRBV28, TRBJ1-2 and TRBJ2-5 was seen in persistent disease. It is possible that accuracy was reduced by the small size of the sample.

These data are also associated with another study on T cells in Graves' hyperthyroidism and ophthalmopathy. This second report adds: Blood also held most thyroid clonotypes expanded beyond 0.001.

This TCR came from a woman aged 45 to 65 with Graves disease. This rearrangement joins TRBV6-2 or TRBV6-3 to TRBJ1-5, with D maybe TRBD1 (5 bases). The sequences come from peripheral blood mononuclear cells (PBMCs), collected at new diagnosis, from a patient treated with antithyroid drugs. The CDR3 nucleotides read TGTGCCAGCAGGGGGGACTTCAATCAGCCCCAGCATTTT. This codes for CASRGDFNQPQHF.